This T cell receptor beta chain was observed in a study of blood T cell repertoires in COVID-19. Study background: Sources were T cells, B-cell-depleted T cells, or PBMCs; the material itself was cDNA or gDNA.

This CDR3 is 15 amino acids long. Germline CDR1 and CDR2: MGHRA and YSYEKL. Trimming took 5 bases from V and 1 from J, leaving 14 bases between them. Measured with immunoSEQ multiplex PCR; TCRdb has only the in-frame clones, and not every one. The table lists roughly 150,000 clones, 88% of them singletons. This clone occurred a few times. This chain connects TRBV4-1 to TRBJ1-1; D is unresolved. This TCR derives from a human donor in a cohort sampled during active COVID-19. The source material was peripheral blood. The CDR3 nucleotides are TGCGCCAGCAGCGCCTATCTAGCCTCGAACACTGAAGCTTTCTTT. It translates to CASSAYLASNTEAFF.